The entry below gives a single T cell receptor (beta chain) sequence along with its context. The entry originates in a study of CD8 T cells in Susac syndrome. Random hexamers were used to reverse transcribe an amount of about 0.45 to 1 ug RNA. The amplification used immunoSEQ multiplex PCR on TCR beta CDR3; it spanned 54 Vbeta and 13 Jbeta. Each CDR3 protein is one row after TCRdb ran MiXCR on the immunoSEQ multiplex PCR reads. The repertoire holds roughly 110,000 distinct CDR3 sequences, with approximately 90% as singletons. Sequencing of TCR beta was performed on blood CD8+ and CD4+ T cells. The CDR3 loop spans 18 amino acids. V dropped 4 bases and J dropped 1; count of bases not matched to a gene: 8. In germline, CDR1 is MNHEY, CDR2 SVGEGT.

The sequence derives from a human donor in good health. Sample: CD8+ T cells from PBMCs. The chain couples TRBV6-2 or TRBV6-3 to TRBJ2-6, with 9 bases lining up with TRBD1. CDR3 protein: CASSSGQGTISGANVLTF. DNA for the CDR3: TGTGCCAGCAGTTCCGGACAGGGGACTATATCTGGGGCCAACGTCCTGACTTTC.